This T cell receptor beta chain comes out of a study of blood T cell repertoires in COVID-19. Study background: Collection of acute and convalescent COVID-19 samples took place in the United States, Italy and Spain. T cells, B-cell-depleted T cells, or PBMCs supplied cDNA or gDNA.

Per the original data handling: Reference gene primer amplification in the assay estimated nucleated cell counts. This table comes from immunoSEQ multiplex PCR, and its TCRdb copy is limited to in-frame clones, with some not included. The V and J calls and clone size come from that table; D and trimming were worked out from the DNA. The sample consists of 70,000 to 80,000 clones, 80% to 90% of them appearing once. This CDR3 contains 10 residues. The V end was cut by 5 bases, the J end by 5 bases, with 6 bases between. Germline V gives CDR1 DFQATT, CDR2 SNEGSKA (reference sequence). The clonotype originates from a woman between 50 and 59 years old with acute or convalescent COVID-19. The gene calls are TRBV20-1 and TRBJ2-5; D remains ambiguous. The specimen was peripheral blood. The CDR3: CSAPFETQYF. CDR3 bases: TGCAGTGCTCCCTTCGAGACCCAGTACTTC.